This T cell receptor (beta chain) was identified in a study of OX40 agonist ivuxolimab in advanced cancers. Study conclusions and caveats: With doses of 0.1-3.0 mg/kg, partial responders showed among the lowest clonal expansion.

Blood draws occurred at baseline, cycle 4 day 1, and cycle 7 day 1. TCRdb's copy holds only in-frame clones and misses some; the assay was immunoSEQ multiplex PCR. The table shows about 56,000 clones, with around 86% occurring only once. The sample holds one count of this clone. Its specificity is not known. The CDR3 is made up of 13 amino acids. CDR1 and CDR2 (germline): LNHDA, SQIVND (reference sequence). Trimming stripped 5 bases from V and 15 bases from J, with 17 bases between. The V call is TRBV19, the J call TRBJ2-6, with D possibly being TRBD2 (7 bases). The clonotype comes from an adult with an advanced solid tumor such as melanoma, head and neck, liver or kidney cancer. The source material was CD4+ or CD8+ T cells sorted from blood, sampled in a trial of the OX40 agonist ivuxolimab. The CDR3 is CASSSNSGGPLTF. The CDR3 DNA is TGTGCCAGTAGTTCCAACTCGGGGGGCCCCCTGACTTTC.